What follows is one T cell receptor beta chain and its context. The antigen is unknown. Sequencing used immunoSEQ multiplex PCR; TCRdb keeps in-frame clones, though not all of them. The sample yields about 20,000 clones, 60% to 75% seen once. The data originate from a study of PD-1 blockade in classical Hodgkin lymphoma. Time point here: cycle 4 day 1 (C4D1), after five to seven weeks of nivolumab. All trial patients relapsed after autologous stem cell transplantation. Points from the study as a whole: What caused the repertoire differences, perhaps disease activity or prior therapy, remains undefined. At baseline, newly diagnosed patients reportedly showed less TCR diversity than healthy donors. Among the patients, those starting nivolumab under 1 year after ASCT were excluded.

Trimming took 4 bases from V and 5 from J; bases not matched to a gene: 11. Germline CDR1 reads SGHRS; CDR2 reads YFSETQ. The CDR3 is 16 residues long. This sample comprised peripheral blood mononuclear cells (PBMCs), obtained before the fourth cycle of nivolumab. This receptor was identified in a human donor with classical Hodgkin lymphoma. This chain joins TRBV5-1 and TRBJ1-1, with 10 nucleotides matching TRBD1. The DNA of the CDR3 is TGCGCCAGCAGCCCCGGGACAGGGGTTATCCAAACTGAAGCTTTCTTT. It is translated as CASSPGTGVIQTEAFF.